This T cell receptor beta chain was obtained from a study of control samples from healthy donors and cancer patients. Clones were read by immunoSEQ multiplex PCR, and TCRdb kept only the in-frame ones, dropping some. The sample contains 130,000 or so clones, around nine tenths of which appear only once. The V and J ends lost 2 bases and 0 bases respectively, with 11 bases between them. This CDR3 contains 16 residues. Germline values: CDR1 MNHEY, CDR2 SMNVEV (reference sequence). The clonotype was recovered from a man in his forties or fifties in good health. Sequencing was carried out using blood. The J gene is TRBJ2-4, the V gene TRBV27, with no clear D. This CDR3 reads CASSLAGSLAKNIQYF. The CDR3, as DNA: TGTGCCAGCAGTTTAGCCGGTTCTCTAGCCAAAAACATTCAGTACTTC.